A single sample gave rise to the 32 T cell receptor beta chains below, sequenced in a study of blood T cell repertoires in COVID-19. Profiling relied on immunoSEQ multiplex PCR, and the TCRdb table lists in-frame clones only, not all of them. Of about 220,000 clones listed, 86% are singletons. The sequenced sample was PBMCs or T cells enriched from blood (not recorded which). These receptors all come from a woman aged 40-49 years with acute COVID-19.

This chain uses TRBV6-1 with TRBJ1-2; TRBD1 might be the D (5 bases). From germline, CDR1 is MNHNS and CDR2 SASEGT. Trimming stripped 2 bases from V and 2 bases from J, with 9 bases between. The CDR3 runs 14 residues. The DNA of the CDR3 is TGTGCCAGCAGTGAATTGGGGGGGAACTATGGCTACACCTTC. Translating gives CASSELGGNYGYTF.

The chain uses TRBV2 and TRBJ1-6, with 8 positions matching TRBD1. CDR1 and CDR2 from the germline V gene are SNHLY and FYNNEI. CDR3 size: 13 residues. Germline trimming cut 8 bases from V and 5 bases from J; bases unmatched to any gene: 2. The CDR3 nucleotides are TGTGCCAGCCAGGACAGGGATAATTCACCCCTCCACTTT. Protein sequence: CASQDRDNSPLHF.

The chain employs TRBV4-1 and TRBJ2-7, with unresolved D. The CDR3 totals 14 residues. Germline loops: CDR1 MGHRA, CDR2 YSYEKL. Trimming removed 0 bases from V and 4 bases from J, with 10 bases in between. This CDR3 is CASSQDGPWYEQYF. CDR3 sequence (DNA): TGCGCCAGCAGCCAAGATGGGCCGTGGTACGAGCAGTACTTC.

V usage is TRBV11-2 and J usage is TRBJ1-1, with 8 bases lining up with TRBD1. The CDR3 length is 16 residues. Germline CDR1 and CDR2: SGHAT and FQNNGV. The junction had 9 bases not matched to a gene; V was cut back by 6 bases and J by 0 bases. The CDR3 loop reads CASSIGQGVMNTEAFF. The CDR3, as DNA: TGTGCCAGCAGTATAGGACAGGGTGTAATGAACACTGAAGCTTTCTTT.

This chain links TRBV5-1 with TRBJ1-6; a weak D match, TRBD1 (6 bases). Germline CDR1 SGHRS, CDR2 YFSETQ. The CDR3 is 15 amino acids. Deletions cut 0 bases from V and 9 bases from J, with 13 bases between. In nucleotides, the CDR3 is TGCGCCAGCAGCTTGGATGGGGGCGCGGGTTCACCCCTCCACTTT. Its protein product is CASSLDGGAGSPLHF. The complete variable domain, with remaining parts taken from reference TRBV5-1 and TRBJ1-6, reads KAGVTQTPRYLIKTRGQQVTLSCSPISGHRSVSWYQQTPGQGLQFLFEYFSETQRNKGNFPGRFSGRQFSNSRSEMNVSTLELGDSALYLCASSLDGGAGSPLHFGNGTRLTVT.

The chain employs TRBV5-8 and TRBJ1-6; tentative D call: TRBD1 (5 bases). Germline assignment: CDR1 SGHTS and CDR2 YDEGEE. This CDR3 has 15 residues. V lost 0 bases and J lost 3, with 7 bases in between. CDR3: CASSLEGVYNSPLHF. CDR3 DNA: TGTGCCAGCAGCTTGGAAGGGGTCTATAATTCACCCCTCCACTTT.

This rearrangement joins TRBV7-2 to TRBJ1-2; no clear D gene. Germline loops: CDR1 SGHTA, CDR2 FQGNSA. Trimming took off 1 base at V and 8 bases at J, with 14 bases between the two ends. The CDR3 covers 14 residues. CDR3 protein: CASSLVISKRGYTF. The CDR3 region has the DNA TGTGCCAGCAGCTTAGTAATCTCAAAGAGAGGCTACACCTTC.

As to this clone: Other nucleotide sequences in the sample specify the same CDR3. The chain is built from TRBV19 and TRBJ1-1, with 7 bases aligning to TRBD1. V shed 1 base and J 0 bases; nucleotides not matched to a gene: 2. This CDR3 spans 15 amino acids. CDR1 is LNHDA and CDR2 is SQIVND in the germline V gene (reference sequence). CDR3 DNA sequence: TGTGCCAGTAGTATAGTGGGGACAGTGAACACTGAAGCTTTCTTT. This translates into CASSIVGTVNTEAFF.

This clone has only one observation. The CDR3: CASSLPGGYTF. For the CDR3, the DNA is TGTGCCAGCAGCTTGCCCGGTGGCTACACCTTC. The chain employs TRBV7-9 and TRBJ1-2, with D hard to call. CDR1 SEHNR and CDR2 FQNEAQ come from the germline V gene (reference sequence). The CDR3 is made up of 11 amino acids. The ends were cut back, 3 bases at V and 7 bases at J, with 6 bases in the middle. The variable domain in full, with the rest retrieved from reference TRBV7-9 and TRBJ1-2, is DTGVSQNPRHKITKRGQNVTFRCDPISEHNRLYWYRQTLGQGPEFLTYFQNEAQLEKSRLLSDRFSAERPKGSFSTLEIQRTEQGDSAMYLCASSLPGGYTFGSGTRLTVV.

The V call is TRBV7-2, the J call TRBJ2-1; 8 bases map to TRBD2. J lost 9 bases, V lost 5 bases, and 6 bases had no gene match. Germline CDR1 is SGHTA and CDR2 is FQGNSA. There are 13 residues in the CDR3. As DNA, the CDR3 is TGTGCCAGCAGCCGGGGGGGAGAGGGTGAGCAGTTCTTC. Translation: CASSRGGEGEQFF. Looking up the rest from reference TRBV7-2 and TRBJ2-1 gives the full variable domain: GAGVSQSPSNKVTEKGKDVELRCDPISGHTALYWYRQSLGQGLEFLIYFQGNSAPDKSGLPSDRFSAERTGGSVSTLTIQRTQQEDSAVYLCASSRGGEGEQFFGPGTRLTVL.

The chain carries TRBV2 and TRBJ2-7, with D possibly being TRBD1 (5 bases). Deletions cut 0 bases from V and 2 bases from J, with 8 bases between. This CDR3 is built from 14 residues. CDR1 SNHLY and CDR2 FYNNEI come from the germline V gene. CDR3: CASSEAGQAYEQYF. CDR3 DNA sequence: TGTGCCAGCAGTGAAGCCGGACAAGCCTACGAGCAGTACTTC.

The chain is built from TRBV20-1 and TRBJ1-5; TRBD1 is a possible D gene (6 bases). This CDR3 spans 16 amino acids. The V and J ends lost 3 bases and 0 bases respectively, with 15 bases between them. In germline, CDR1 is DFQATT, CDR2 SNEGSKA (reference sequence). As DNA, the CDR3 is TGCAGTGCTAGTGGAGGGGGGGCATATAGCAATCAGCCCCAGCATTTT. Protein product: CSASGGGAYSNQPQHF.

The genes are TRBV5-5 and TRBJ2-2, with unresolved D. CDR1 and CDR2 from the germline V gene are SGHKS and YYEKEE (reference sequence). V was cut by 4 bases and J by 7 bases, with 11 bases left in between. The CDR3 loop spans 13 amino acids. In DNA, the CDR3 is TGTGCCAGCAGCCCCAGAGGAGACGGGGAGCTGTTTTTT. This sequence encodes CASSPRGDGELFF. The complete variable domain, with remaining parts taken from reference TRBV5-5 and TRBJ2-2, reads DAGVTQSPTHLIKTRGQQVTLRCSPISGHKSVSWYQQVLGQGPQFIFQYYEKEERGRGNFPDRFSARQFPNYSSELNVNALLLGDSALYLCASSPRGDGELFFGEGSRLTVL.

The chain uses TRBV19 and TRBJ1-1; TRBD1 is a possible D gene (6 bases). V was pared by 3 bases and J by 0 bases, with 11 bases between. Germline CDR1 and CDR2: LNHDA and SQIVND (reference sequence). This CDR3 spans 15 amino acids. CDR3 sequence reads: CASSMAGAMNTEAFF. Here the CDR3 DNA reads TGTGCCAGTAGTATGGCAGGGGCCATGAACACTGAAGCTTTCTTT.

This chain links TRBV5-4 with TRBJ2-1; no firm D call. Deletions cut 3 bases from V and 9 bases from J, with 10 bases between. There are 12 residues in the CDR3. Germline V gene lookup returns CDR1 SGHNT and CDR2 YYREEE (reference sequence). CDR3 bases: TGTGCCAGCAGCTCAAGAGTCACTGAGCAGTTCTTC. Amino acids: CASSSRVTEQFF.

The V gene is TRBV10-3, the J gene TRBJ2-7, with a possible D match to TRBD2 (7 bases). V lost 11 bases and J lost 3, with 20 bases in between. The CDR3 covers 14 residues. Germline V gives CDR1 ENHRY, CDR2 SYGVKD. For the CDR3, the DNA is TGTGCCGTTCGGGGCGGGGGCATTAGCTACGAGCAGTACTTC. It is translated as CAVRGGGISYEQYF.

A single count supports this clone. The chain recombines TRBV15 with TRBJ2-1, with a weak D call TRBD2 (5 bases). Trimming left V 0 bases short and J 0 bases short, with 12 bases between. This CDR3 has 17 residues. CDR1 is LNHNV and CDR2 is YYDKDF in the germline V gene (reference sequence). The DNA of the CDR3 is TGTGCCACCAGCAGAGACGGGGTCCAAAGCTCCTACAATGAGCAGTTCTTC. Translating it yields CATSRDGVQSSYNEQFF.

The chain is built from TRBV25-1 and TRBJ1-1; D is undetermined. The CDR3 is made up of 11 amino acids. Germline CDR1 is MGHDK and CDR2 is SYGVNS. The V end lost 4 bases, the J end lost 4 bases, and 4 bases lay between the germline ends. The CDR3 DNA reads TGTGCCAGCAGTGCATTCACTGAAGCTTTCTTT. Translation gives CASSAFTEAFF.

The DNA for the CDR3 is TGTGCCAGCAGTCCGGGTCCTCCAACTCTAAACAATGAGCAGTTCTTC. Its translation: CASSPGPPTLNNEQFF. The chain uses TRBV27 and TRBJ2-1, with D hard to call. Germline values: CDR1 MNHEY, CDR2 SMNVEV (reference sequence). The CDR3 sequence is 16 residues long. V was cut by 5 bases and J by 5 bases, with 19 bases left in between.

This chain joins TRBV7-9 and TRBJ2-1, with 14 bases lining up with TRBD2. Germline CDR1 reads SEHNR; CDR2 reads FQNEAQ (reference sequence). The ends lost 3 bases at V and 8 bases at J; junction bases unmatched: 15. The CDR3 extends over 19 amino acids. The DNA of the CDR3 is TGTGCCAGCAGCTTCCCGACTAGCGGGGGGGCAGGAGAACGGGATGAGCAGTTCTTC. Its protein is CASSFPTSGGAGERDEQFF.

The V call is TRBV2, the J call TRBJ1-2, with 8 positions matching TRBD1. With 5 bases clipped from V and 8 bases from J, the junction kept 10 bases outside the gene matches. The CDR3 consists of 14 residues. CDR1 and CDR2 from the germline V gene are SNHLY and FYNNEI. The DNA of the CDR3 is TGTGCCAGCAGTCATGGGGGACAGGCCGGAGGCTACACCTTC. It codes for CASSHGGQAGGYTF.

This clone was observed once. This chain joins TRBV6-1 and TRBJ2-7; maybe TRBD1 (6 bases). This CDR3 is built from 13 residues. Germline V CDR1 and CDR2: MNHNS, SASEGT. Trimming stripped 3 bases from V and 5 bases from J, with 11 bases between. CDR3: CASSEKQGDEQYF. CDR3 DNA: TGTGCCAGCAGTGAGAAACAGGGAGACGAGCAGTACTTC.

The rearrangement uses TRBV29-1 and TRBJ1-1; D not certain. Trimming shortened V by 0 bases and J by 5 bases, and 13 bases separated the two germline ends. CDR3 length equals 14 residues. From germline, CDR1 is SQVTM and CDR2 ANQGSEA. The chain's CDR3 is CSVEDHGSETEAFF. Here the CDR3 DNA reads TGCAGCGTTGAAGATCATGGCTCGGAGACTGAAGCTTTCTTT.

This chain joins TRBV5-1 and TRBJ1-2; TRBD1 aligns across 8 bases. V shed 5 bases, J shed 6 bases, and the junction held 12 bases outside the gene matches. In germline, CDR1 is SGHRS, CDR2 YFSETQ. This CDR3 has 15 residues. CDR3 coding DNA: TGCGCCAGCAGTCAGTCAGGACAGGGTAGGGATGGCTACACCTTC. Amino acids: CASSQSGQGRDGYTF.

This chain uses TRBV2 with TRBJ2-7; unclear D gene. Germline assignment: CDR1 SNHLY and CDR2 FYNNEI. The CDR3 is 11 residues long. The V end was cut by 3 bases, the J end by 6 bases, with 6 bases between. CDR3 DNA sequence: TGTGCCAGCAGTGAGCGGTCCGAGCAGTACTTC. As protein: CASSERSEQYF.

This rearrangement joins TRBV7-8 to TRBJ1-4, with a weak D call TRBD1 (6 bases). Trimming took off 11 bases at V and 8 bases at J, with 21 bases between the two ends. Looked up from germline, CDR1 is SGHVS and CDR2 is FQNEAQ. The CDR3 sequence is 14 residues long. The chain's CDR3 is CAVKAGAGGEKLFF. Written as DNA, the CDR3 is TGTGCCGTAAAGGCGGGGGCTGGGGGAGAAAAACTGTTTTTT.

V and J are TRBV11-2 and TRBJ1-4; possible D gene TRBD1, 6 bases. CDR3 length: 13 residues. V was pared by 3 bases and J by 6 bases, with 8 bases between. Germline values: CDR1 SGHAT, CDR2 FQNNGV. For the CDR3, the DNA is TGTGCCAGCAGCTTGTCAGGGGATGAAAAACTGTTTTTT. Translation: CASSLSGDEKLFF.

The chain carries TRBV11-2 and TRBJ1-1; D uncertain. Between the trimmed V and J ends, which lost 10 bases and 1 base, there was a span of 10 bases. CDR3 size: 12 residues. In germline, CDR1 is SGHAT, CDR2 FQNNGV. The CDR3 DNA is TGTGCCACCCTCCGGGGGAACACTGAAGCTTTCTTT. This sequence encodes CATLRGNTEAFF.

The chain has TRBV11-1 and TRBJ1-1; D unresolved. Germline CDR1 is SGHAT and CDR2 is FQDESV (reference sequence). V shed 2 bases and J shed 10 bases, with 14 bases lying between them. The CDR3 runs to 13 residues. The CDR3 DNA is TGTGCCAGCAGCTTACGGGAGGGTAGGAGAGCTTTCTTT. This translates into CASSLREGRRAFF.

This chain joins TRBV15 and TRBJ2-3; D is undetermined. The CDR3 runs to 12 residues. Germline assignment: CDR1 LNHNV and CDR2 YYDKDF (reference sequence). The V gene lost 1 base and the J gene lost 5 bases, with 4 bases spanning the gap. CDR3 amino acids: CATSRGRDTQYF. The CDR3 DNA follows: TGTGCCACCAGCAGAGGCAGAGATACGCAGTATTTT.

This chain connects TRBV5-1 to TRBJ1-1; D is possibly TRBD1 (5 bases). This CDR3 is 15 amino acids long. The germline CDR1 and CDR2 sequences are SGHRS and YFSETQ. V lost 1 base, J lost 5 bases, and 15 bases lay in between. The CDR3 DNA sequence: TGCGCCAGCAGCTTGAAGTGGGGCTCTGAGACTGAAGCTTTCTTT. Its translation: CASSLKWGSETEAFF.

By share of the sample, this clone is large. The chain joins TRBV15 to TRBJ1-2; D is ambiguous. Germline V gives CDR1 LNHNV, CDR2 YYDKDF (reference sequence). V was clipped by 5 bases and J by 4 bases, with 17 bases between them. The CDR3 has 15 residues. The CDR3 here is CATSARLWESYGYTF. CDR3 nucleotides: TGTGCCACCAGCGCAAGACTGTGGGAGTCCTATGGCTACACCTTC.